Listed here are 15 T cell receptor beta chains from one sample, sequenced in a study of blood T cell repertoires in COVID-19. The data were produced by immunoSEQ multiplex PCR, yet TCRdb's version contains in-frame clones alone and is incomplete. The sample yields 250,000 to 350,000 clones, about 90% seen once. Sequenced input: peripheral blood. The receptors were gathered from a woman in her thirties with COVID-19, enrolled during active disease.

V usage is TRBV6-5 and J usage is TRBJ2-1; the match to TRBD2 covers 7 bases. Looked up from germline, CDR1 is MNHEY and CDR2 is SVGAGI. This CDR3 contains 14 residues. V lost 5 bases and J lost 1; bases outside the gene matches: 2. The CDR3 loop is CASSPGRSYNEQFF. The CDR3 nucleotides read TGTGCCAGCAGTCCCGGGAGGTCCTACAATGAGCAGTTCTTC.

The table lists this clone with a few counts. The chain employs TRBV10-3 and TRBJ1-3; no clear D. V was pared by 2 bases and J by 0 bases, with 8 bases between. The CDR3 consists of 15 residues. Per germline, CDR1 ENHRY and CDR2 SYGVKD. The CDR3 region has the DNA TGTGCCATCAGTGAGAAGGCGGTCTCTGGAAACACCATATATTTT. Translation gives CAISEKAVSGNTIYF.

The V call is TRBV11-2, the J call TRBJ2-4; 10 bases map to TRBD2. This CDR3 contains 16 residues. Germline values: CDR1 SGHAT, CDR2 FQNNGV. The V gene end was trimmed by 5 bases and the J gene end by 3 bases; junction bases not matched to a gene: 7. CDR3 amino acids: CASSAVLAGHKNIQYF. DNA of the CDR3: TGTGCCAGCAGCGCCGTACTAGCGGGGCACAAAAACATTCAGTACTTC.

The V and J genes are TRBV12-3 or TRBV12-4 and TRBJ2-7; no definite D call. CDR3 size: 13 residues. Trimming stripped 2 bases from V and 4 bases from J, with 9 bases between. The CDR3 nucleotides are TGTGCCAGCAGTTTACAGTTGTTGTACGAGCAGTACTTC. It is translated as CASSLQLLYEQYF.

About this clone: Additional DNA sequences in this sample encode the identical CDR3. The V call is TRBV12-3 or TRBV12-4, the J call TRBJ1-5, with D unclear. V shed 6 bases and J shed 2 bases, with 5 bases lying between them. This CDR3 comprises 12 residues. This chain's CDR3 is CASSPGNQPQHF. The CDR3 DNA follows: TGTGCCAGCAGCCCGGGCAATCAGCCCCAGCATTTT.

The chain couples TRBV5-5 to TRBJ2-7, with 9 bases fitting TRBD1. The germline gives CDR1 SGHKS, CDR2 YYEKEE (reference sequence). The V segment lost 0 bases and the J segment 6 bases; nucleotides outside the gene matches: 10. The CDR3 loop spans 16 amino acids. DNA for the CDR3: TGTGCCAGCAGCTTGGGGACAGGGGATGGGTATCGCGAGCAGTACTTC. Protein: CASSLGTGDGYREQYF.

The CDR3 here is CALRGRGLAGGYYNEQFF. The DNA for the CDR3 is TGTGCCCTCCGGGGTAGGGGACTAGCGGGAGGGTACTACAATGAGCAGTTCTTC. This rearrangement joins TRBV2 to TRBJ2-1; TRBD2 matches 16 bases. V lost 11 bases and J lost 3; bases outside the gene matches: 13. The CDR3 length is 18 residues. Germline V gene sequence: CDR1 SNHLY, CDR2 FYNNEI.

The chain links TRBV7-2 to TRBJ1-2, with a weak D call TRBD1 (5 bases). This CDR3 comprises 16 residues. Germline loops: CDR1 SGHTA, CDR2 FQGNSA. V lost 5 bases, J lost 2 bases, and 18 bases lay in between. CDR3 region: CASSGSWGEWNYGYTF. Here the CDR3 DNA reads TGTGCCAGCAGCGGATCTTGGGGGGAGTGGAACTATGGCTACACCTTC.

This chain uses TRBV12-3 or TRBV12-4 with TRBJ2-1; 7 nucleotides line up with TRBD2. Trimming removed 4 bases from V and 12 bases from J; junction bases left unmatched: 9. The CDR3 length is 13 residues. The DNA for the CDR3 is TGTGCCAGCAGTTCCACCGGACTAGATCGGCAGTTCTTC. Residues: CASSSTGLDRQFF.

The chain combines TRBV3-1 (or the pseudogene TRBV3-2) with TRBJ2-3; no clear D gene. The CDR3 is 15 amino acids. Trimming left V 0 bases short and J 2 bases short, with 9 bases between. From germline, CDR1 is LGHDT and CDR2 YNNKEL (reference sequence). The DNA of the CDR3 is TGTGCCAGCAGCCAAGATCCGAGGTCCACAGATACGCAGTATTTT. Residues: CASSQDPRSTDTQYF.

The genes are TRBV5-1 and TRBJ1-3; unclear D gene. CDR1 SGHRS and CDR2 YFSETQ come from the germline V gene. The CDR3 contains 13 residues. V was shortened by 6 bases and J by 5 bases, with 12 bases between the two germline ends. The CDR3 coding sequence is TGCGCCAGCACCGGAGGCGGGAGAAACACCATATATTTT. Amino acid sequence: CASTGGGRNTIYF.

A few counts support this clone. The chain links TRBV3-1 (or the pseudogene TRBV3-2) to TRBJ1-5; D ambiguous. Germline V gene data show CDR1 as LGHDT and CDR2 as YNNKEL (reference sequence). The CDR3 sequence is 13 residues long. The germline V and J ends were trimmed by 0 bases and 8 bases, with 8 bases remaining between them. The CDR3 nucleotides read TGTGCCAGCAGCCAAGATGAGGTCAAGCCCCAGCATTTT. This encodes CASSQDEVKPQHF.

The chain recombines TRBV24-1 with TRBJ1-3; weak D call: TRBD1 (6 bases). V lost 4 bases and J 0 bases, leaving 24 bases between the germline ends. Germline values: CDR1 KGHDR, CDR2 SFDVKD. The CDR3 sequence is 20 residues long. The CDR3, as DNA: TGTGCCACCAGTGACCTCTCTTGGGGCGCGGGGGCTCACTCTGGAAACACCATATATTTT. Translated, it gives CATSDLSWGAGAHSGNTIYF.

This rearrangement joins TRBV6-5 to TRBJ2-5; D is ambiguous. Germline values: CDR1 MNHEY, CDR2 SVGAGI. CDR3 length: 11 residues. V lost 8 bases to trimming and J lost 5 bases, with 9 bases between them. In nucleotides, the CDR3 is TGTGCCAGCCTAAACGGGGAGACCCAGTACTTC. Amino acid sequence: CASLNGETQYF.

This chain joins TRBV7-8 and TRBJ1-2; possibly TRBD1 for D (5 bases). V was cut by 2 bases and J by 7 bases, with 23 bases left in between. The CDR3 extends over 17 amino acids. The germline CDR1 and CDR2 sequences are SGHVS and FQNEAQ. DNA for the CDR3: TGTGCCAGCAGCTTAAGAGTGGCGGGGACCGCTGTGTCTGGCTACACCTTC. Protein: CASSLRVAGTAVSGYTF. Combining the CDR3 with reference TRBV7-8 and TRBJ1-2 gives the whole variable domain GAGVSQSPRYKVAKRGQDVALRCDPISGHVSLFWYQQALGQGPEFLTYFQNEAQLDKSGLPSDRFFAERPEGSVSTLKIQRTQQEDSAVYLCASSLRVAGTAVSGYTFGSGTRLTVV.